This T cell receptor beta chain was observed in a study of CD8+ T cells in alopecia areata. About the research overall: Oral tofacitinib (5 to 10 mg twice daily) was administered to treated patients. Overall study findings and caveats: In lesional scalp, particularly from alopecia totalis/universalis, clonality was higher than in normal scalp.

The trim removed 5 bases at V and 5 bases at J, leaving 4 bases unmatched. Germline lookup yields CDR1 SGHTA and CDR2 FQGTGA. The CDR3 runs 13 residues. Sequencing templates came from extracted RNA that was reverse transcribed into cDNA. Libraries were prepared by immunoSEQ multiplex PCR; TCRdb keeps only in-frame clonotypes and omits some of them. The sample lists around 120,000 clones; 35% to 40% were seen once. Alopecia areata patients provided lesional scalp punch biopsies and peripheral blood, both collected for the study. CD4+ and CD8+ T cells were sorted from PBMCs stained for CD3, CD4 and CD8. This clone was observed a handful of times. Its antigen is as yet unknown.

The sequenced sample consisted of CD4+ T cells sorted from blood. The receptor's source is a human donor with alopecia areata. The rearrangement uses TRBV7-3 and TRBJ2-7; 9 bases agree with TRBD1. DNA for the CDR3: TGTGCCAGCAGCCGCGACAGGGGGGACGAGCAGTACTTC. Translation: CASSRDRGDEQYF.